Here is one T cell receptor (beta chain) with its context. Its cognate antigen is unknown. The data are from a study of brain T cells in children with intractable seizures. Notes on the study in general: Clones missing pre-surgery may reflect undersampling of that blood sample.

The sequenced cases were selected for having the highest brain T cell transcript signatures. This CDR3 has 11 amino acids. Trimming cost V 7 bases and J 4 bases, with 7 bases left between them. CDR1 MNHEY and CDR2 SVGAGI come from the germline V gene. Libraries were prepared by immunoSEQ multiplex PCR; TCRdb keeps only in-frame clonotypes and omits some of them. The repertoire holds fewer than 150,000 clones, roughly 94% seen once, with 3.8% in the top ten. The J gene is TRBJ1-1, the V gene TRBV6-5; D is uncertain. Specimen: peripheral blood, collected at surgery. This TCR was sampled from a boy in the first two years of life with hemimegalencephaly and intractable seizures. The CDR3 sequence: CASMVGTEAFF. In DNA, the CDR3 is TGTGCCAGCATGGTAGGCACTGAAGCTTTCTTT.